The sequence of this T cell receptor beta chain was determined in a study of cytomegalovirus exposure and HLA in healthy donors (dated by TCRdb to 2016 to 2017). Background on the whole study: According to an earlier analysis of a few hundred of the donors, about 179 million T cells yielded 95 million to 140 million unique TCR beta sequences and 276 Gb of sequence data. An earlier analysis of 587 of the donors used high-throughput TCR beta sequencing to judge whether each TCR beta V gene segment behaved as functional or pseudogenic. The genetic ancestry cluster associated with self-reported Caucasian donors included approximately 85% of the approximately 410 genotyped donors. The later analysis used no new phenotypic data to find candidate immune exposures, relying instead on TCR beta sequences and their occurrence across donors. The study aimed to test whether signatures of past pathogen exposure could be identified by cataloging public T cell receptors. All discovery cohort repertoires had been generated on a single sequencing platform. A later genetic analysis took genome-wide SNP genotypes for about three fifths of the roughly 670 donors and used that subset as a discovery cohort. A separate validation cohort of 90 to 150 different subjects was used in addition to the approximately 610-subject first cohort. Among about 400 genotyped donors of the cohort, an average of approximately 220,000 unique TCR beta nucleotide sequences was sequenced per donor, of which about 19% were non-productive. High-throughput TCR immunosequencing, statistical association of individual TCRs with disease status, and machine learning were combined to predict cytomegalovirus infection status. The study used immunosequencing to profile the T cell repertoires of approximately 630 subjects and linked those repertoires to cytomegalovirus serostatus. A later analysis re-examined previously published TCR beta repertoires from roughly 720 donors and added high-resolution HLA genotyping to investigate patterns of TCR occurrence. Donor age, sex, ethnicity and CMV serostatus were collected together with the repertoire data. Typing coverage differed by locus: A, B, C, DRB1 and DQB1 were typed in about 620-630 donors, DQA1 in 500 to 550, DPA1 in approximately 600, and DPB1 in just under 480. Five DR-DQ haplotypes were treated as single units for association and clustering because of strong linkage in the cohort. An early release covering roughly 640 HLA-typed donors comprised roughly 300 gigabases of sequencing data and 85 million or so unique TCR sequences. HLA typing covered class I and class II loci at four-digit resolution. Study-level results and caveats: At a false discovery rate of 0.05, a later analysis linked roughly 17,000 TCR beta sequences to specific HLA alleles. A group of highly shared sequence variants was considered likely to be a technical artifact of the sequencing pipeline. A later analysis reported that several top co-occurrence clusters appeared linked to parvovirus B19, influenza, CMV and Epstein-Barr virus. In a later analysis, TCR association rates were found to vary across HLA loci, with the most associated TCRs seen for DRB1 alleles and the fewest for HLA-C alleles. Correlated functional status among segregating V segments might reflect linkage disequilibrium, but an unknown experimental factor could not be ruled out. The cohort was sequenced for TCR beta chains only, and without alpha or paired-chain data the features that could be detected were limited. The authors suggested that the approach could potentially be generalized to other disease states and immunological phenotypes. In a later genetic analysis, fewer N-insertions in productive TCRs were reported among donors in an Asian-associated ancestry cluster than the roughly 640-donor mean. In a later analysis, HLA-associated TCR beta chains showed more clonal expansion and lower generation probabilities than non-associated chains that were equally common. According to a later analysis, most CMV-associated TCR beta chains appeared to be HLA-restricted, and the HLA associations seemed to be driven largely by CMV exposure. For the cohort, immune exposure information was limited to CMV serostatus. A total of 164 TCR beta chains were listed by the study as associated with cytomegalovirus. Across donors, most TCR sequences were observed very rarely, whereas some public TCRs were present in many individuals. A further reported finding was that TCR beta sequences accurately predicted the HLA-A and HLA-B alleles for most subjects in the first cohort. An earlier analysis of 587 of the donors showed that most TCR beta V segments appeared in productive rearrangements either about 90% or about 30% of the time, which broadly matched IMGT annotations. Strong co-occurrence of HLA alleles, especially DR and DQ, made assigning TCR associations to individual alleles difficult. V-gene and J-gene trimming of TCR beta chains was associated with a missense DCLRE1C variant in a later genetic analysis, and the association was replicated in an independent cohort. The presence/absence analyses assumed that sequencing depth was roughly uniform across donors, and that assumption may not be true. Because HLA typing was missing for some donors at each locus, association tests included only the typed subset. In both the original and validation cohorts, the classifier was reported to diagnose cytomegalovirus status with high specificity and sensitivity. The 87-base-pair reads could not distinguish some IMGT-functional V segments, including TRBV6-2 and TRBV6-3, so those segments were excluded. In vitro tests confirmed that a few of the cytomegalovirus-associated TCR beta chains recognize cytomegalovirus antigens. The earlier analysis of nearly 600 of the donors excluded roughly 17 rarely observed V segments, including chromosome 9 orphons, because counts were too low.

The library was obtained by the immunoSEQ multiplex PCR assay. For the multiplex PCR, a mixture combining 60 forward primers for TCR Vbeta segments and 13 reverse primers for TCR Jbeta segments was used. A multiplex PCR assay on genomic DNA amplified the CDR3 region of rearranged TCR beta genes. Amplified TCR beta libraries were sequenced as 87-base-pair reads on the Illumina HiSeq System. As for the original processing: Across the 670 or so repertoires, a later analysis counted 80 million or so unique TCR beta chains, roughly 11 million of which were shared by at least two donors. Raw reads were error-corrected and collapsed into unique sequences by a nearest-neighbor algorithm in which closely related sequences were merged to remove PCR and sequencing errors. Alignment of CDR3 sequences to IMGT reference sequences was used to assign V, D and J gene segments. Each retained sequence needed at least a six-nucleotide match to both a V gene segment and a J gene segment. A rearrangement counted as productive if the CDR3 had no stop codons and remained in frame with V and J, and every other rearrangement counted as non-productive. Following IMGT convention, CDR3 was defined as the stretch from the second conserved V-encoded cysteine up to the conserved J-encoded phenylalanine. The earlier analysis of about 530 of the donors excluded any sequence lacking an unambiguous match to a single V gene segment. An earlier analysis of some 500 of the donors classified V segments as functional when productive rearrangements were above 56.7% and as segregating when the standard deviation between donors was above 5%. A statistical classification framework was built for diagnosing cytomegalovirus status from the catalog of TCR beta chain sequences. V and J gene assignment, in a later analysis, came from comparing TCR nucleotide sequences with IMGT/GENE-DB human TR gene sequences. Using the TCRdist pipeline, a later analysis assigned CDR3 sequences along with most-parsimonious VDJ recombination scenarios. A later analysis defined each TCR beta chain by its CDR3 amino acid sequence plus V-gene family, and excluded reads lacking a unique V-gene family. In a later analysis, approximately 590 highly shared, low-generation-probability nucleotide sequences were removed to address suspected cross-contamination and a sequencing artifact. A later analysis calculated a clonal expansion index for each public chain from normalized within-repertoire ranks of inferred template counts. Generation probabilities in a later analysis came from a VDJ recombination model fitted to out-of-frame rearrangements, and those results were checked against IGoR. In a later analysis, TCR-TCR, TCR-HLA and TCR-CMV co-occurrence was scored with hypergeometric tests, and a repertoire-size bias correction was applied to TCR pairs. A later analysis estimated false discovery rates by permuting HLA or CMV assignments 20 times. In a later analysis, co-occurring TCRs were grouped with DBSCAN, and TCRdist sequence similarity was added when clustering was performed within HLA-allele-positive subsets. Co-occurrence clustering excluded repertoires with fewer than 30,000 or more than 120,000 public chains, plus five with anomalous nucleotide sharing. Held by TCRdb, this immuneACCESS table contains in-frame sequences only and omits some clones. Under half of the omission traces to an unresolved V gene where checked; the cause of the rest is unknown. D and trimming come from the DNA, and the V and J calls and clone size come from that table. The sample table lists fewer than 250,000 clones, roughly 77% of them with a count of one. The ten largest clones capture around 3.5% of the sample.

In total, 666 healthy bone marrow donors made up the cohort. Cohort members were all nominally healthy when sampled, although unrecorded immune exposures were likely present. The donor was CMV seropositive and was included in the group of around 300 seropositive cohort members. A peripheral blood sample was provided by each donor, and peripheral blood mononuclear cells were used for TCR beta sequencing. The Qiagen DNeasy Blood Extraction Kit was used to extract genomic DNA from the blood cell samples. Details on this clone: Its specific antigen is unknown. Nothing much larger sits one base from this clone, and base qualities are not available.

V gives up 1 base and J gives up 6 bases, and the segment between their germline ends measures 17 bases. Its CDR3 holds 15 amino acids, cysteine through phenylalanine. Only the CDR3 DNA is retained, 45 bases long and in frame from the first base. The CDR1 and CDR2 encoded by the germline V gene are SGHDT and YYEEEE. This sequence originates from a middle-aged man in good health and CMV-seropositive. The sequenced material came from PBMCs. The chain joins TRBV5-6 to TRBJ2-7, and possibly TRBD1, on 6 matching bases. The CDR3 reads CASSLTTMAGVEQYF. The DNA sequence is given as TGTGCCAGCAGCTTGACAACGATGGCAGGGGTCGAGCAGTACTTC.